This T cell receptor (beta chain) derives from a study of graft-versus-host responses after intestinal transplantation. The CDR3 runs 14 residues. The ends were cut back, 2 bases at V and 9 bases at J, with 16 bases in the middle. Per the germline V gene, CDR1 is MNHEY and CDR2 is SVGAGI. Remarks on this clone: What it binds is unknown.

The table came from immunoSEQ multiplex PCR; TCRdb's copy has only in-frame clones and leaves some out. This sample carries about 86,000 clones, 88% of them seen once, and the ten largest clones take more than 0.25%. This TCR was recovered from a human donor who was the organ donor for an intestinal transplant. Sequencing was performed on unstimulated CD4+ T cells sorted from spleen or lymph node cells, taken before transplant. V usage is TRBV6-5 and J usage is TRBJ1-1; D may be TRBD1 (5 bases). This chain's CDR3 is CASSYEAGPSQAFF. As DNA, the CDR3 is TGTGCCAGCAGTTACGAGGCAGGGCCTTCACAAGCTTTCTTT.